This paragraph reports one T cell receptor beta chain. 13 Jbeta primers and 60 Vbeta primers were used for the PCR. Generated by immunoSEQ multiplex PCR, the TCRdb table keeps only in-frame clones and is missing some. The sample comprises 200,000 to 250,000 clones, roughly four fifths of which are singletons, and about 2.5% rests with the top ten. This sample is part of a study of cytomegalovirus exposure and HLA in healthy donors. Study at large: HLA-typed donors were the source of about 85 million unique TCRs, which an early data release held.

The CDR3 is 15 amino acids. The germline gives CDR1 SGHNT, CDR2 YENEEA. The V and J ends lost 4 bases and 10 bases, in that order; junction bases with no gene match: 11. This TCR was recovered from a woman aged 40 to 50 in good health and CMV-seronegative. This chain uses TRBV11-3 with TRBJ2-1; 9 nucleotides align to TRBD2. The sample was PBMCs. The CDR3, as DNA: TGTGCCAGCAGCTCTATGACTAGCGGCCAGGAGGAGCAGTTCTTC. Its protein is CASSSMTSGQEEQFF.